Listed here are 19 T cell receptor beta chains from one sample, sequenced in a study of CD4 T cells in relation to SARS-CoV-2 and coronaviruses (dated by TCRdb to the early 2020s). What these receptors recognize is not known. Receptors were amplified or captured by the immunoSEQ multiplex PCR assay. TCRdb's version of the immuneACCESS table is confined to in-frame rearrangements and falls short of the full clone set. An unresolved V gene accounts for under half of the shortfall where checked; the remainder is of unknown origin. The sample has about 24,000 clones on record, about 76% of them singletons. Of the sample, 9.5% to 15% is held by the ten largest clones. CD4+ T cells from unexposed donors were collected before the COVID-19 pandemic (2011-2018). The EasySep CD4+ T cell isolation kit was used to isolate CD4+ T cells once the cultures had run for nine to eleven days. The specimen was CD4+ T cells from PBMCs, cultured in vitro. These receptors all come from a human donor in good health.

The chain uses TRBV11-2 and TRBJ1-2, with TRBD1 as a possible D gene (5 bases). V gave up 1 base and J gave up 6 bases, with 18 bases separating them. The CDR3 consists of 16 residues. Per the germline V gene, CDR1 is SGHAT and CDR2 is FQNNGV. The CDR3 here is CASSLGDTGRLHGYTF. CDR3 coding DNA: TGTGCCAGCAGCTTAGGAGATACGGGGCGGCTTCATGGCTACACCTTC.

V gene TRBV7-3 combines with J gene TRBJ2-2, with 7 nucleotides matching TRBD2. CDR1 SGHTA and CDR2 FQGTGA come from the germline V gene. Unmatched junction bases numbered 3, after V lost 3 bases and J lost 5 bases. This CDR3 has 14 amino acids. The CDR3 DNA sequence: TGTGCCAGCAGCTTTGGGAGGGCAACCGGGGAGCTGTTTTTT. Protein product: CASSFGRATGELFF.

A few counts support this clone. The chain recombines TRBV11-2 with TRBJ1-1, with TRBD1 matching 9 bases. The germline V gene encodes CDR1 SGHAT and CDR2 FQNNGV. The CDR3 extends over 14 amino acids. The V gene end was trimmed by 5 bases and the J gene end by 5 bases; junction bases not matched to a gene: 6. The CDR3 loop reads CASSEQGARTEAFF. The CDR3 coding sequence is TGTGCCAGCAGCGAACAGGGGGCAAGGACTGAAGCTTTCTTT.

The V call is TRBV4-1, the J call TRBJ2-1; TRBD1 is a possible D gene (6 bases). Trimming left V 4 bases short and J 3 bases short, with 10 bases between. The CDR3 length is 14 residues. Germline V gives CDR1 MGHRA, CDR2 YSYEKL. CDR3 in amino acids: CASSPRDNYNEQFF. CDR3 nucleotide sequence: TGCGCCAGCAGCCCCCGGGACAACTACAATGAGCAGTTCTTC.

This chain joins TRBV5-1 and TRBJ2-1; D tentatively reads TRBD1 or TRBD2 (5 bases each). Germline CDR1 and CDR2: SGHRS and YFSETQ. Trimming stripped 0 bases from V and 0 bases from J, with 7 bases between. The CDR3 totals 15 residues. The CDR3 coding sequence is TGCGCCAGCAGCTTGGCAGGGAGCTCCTACAATGAGCAGTTCTTC. It translates to CASSLAGSSYNEQFF.

The chain carries TRBV11-3 and TRBJ1-2, with 7 bases lining up with TRBD1. The CDR3 consists of 16 residues. V was clipped by 2 bases and J by 4 bases; unmatched bases: 10. The germline V gene encodes CDR1 SGHNT and CDR2 YENEEA. Written as DNA, the CDR3 is TGTGCCAGCAGCTTAAAGGGGGCGAATTCTGTCTATGGCTACACCTTC. Residues: CASSLKGANSVYGYTF.

V is TRBV28 and J is TRBJ1-1; the D gene is possibly TRBD1 (6 bases). The V and J ends lost 7 bases and 0 bases respectively, with 15 bases between them. The CDR3 extends over 15 amino acids. From germline, CDR1 is MDHEN and CDR2 SYDVKM. CDR3 protein: CASINGGRLNTEAFF. The DNA of the CDR3 is TGTGCCAGCATAAACGGGGGGCGATTGAACACTGAAGCTTTCTTT. Complete variable domain (other parts from reference TRBV28 and TRBJ1-1): DVKVTQSSRYLVKRTGEKVFLECVQDMDHENMFWYRQDPGLGLRLIYFSYDVKMKEKGDIPEGYSVSREKKERFSLILESASTNQTSMYLCASINGGRLNTEAFFGQGTRLTVV.

The rearrangement uses TRBV6-1 and TRBJ2-1, with 9 nucleotides matching TRBD1. The CDR3 length is 16 residues. The V gene's germline CDR1 is MNHNS and CDR2 SASEGT. The V gene end was trimmed by 2 bases and the J gene end by 4 bases; junction bases not matched to a gene: 6. Here the CDR3 DNA reads TGTGCCAGCAGTGAATTCGACAGGGGGGGATACAATGAGCAGTTCTTC. Protein: CASSEFDRGGYNEQFF.

The gene calls are TRBV10-1 and TRBJ1-2; D remains unclear. From germline, CDR1 is WNHNN and CDR2 SYGVQD (reference sequence). This CDR3 is 13 amino acids long. V dropped 3 bases and J dropped 0 bases, with 5 bases sitting between them. CDR3 region: CASSDHTNYGYTF. The CDR3 DNA follows: TGCGCCAGCAGTGATCACACTAACTATGGCTACACCTTC.

J is TRBJ2-6 and V is TRBV5-1; D is ambiguous. The germline V gene has CDR1 SGHRS and CDR2 YFSETQ. V gave up 4 bases and J gave up 3 bases, with 8 bases separating them. This CDR3 region has 14 residues. CDR3 amino acids: CASSRELGANVLTF. The DNA of the CDR3 is TGCGCCAGCAGCCGAGAACTTGGGGCCAACGTCCTGACTTTC.

This chain connects TRBV19 to TRBJ2-7; D possibly corresponds to TRBD1 (5 bases). CDR1 and CDR2 (germline): LNHDA, SQIVND (reference sequence). The CDR3 length is 13 residues. V lost 5 bases, J lost 0 bases, and 8 bases lay in between. The CDR3: CASSVTVSYEQYF. In DNA, the CDR3 is TGTGCCAGTAGTGTGACAGTCTCCTACGAGCAGTACTTC.

There are a few counts of this clone. V and J are TRBV5-1 and TRBJ2-1; D ambiguous. Trimming removed 0 bases from V and 10 bases from J, with 14 bases in between. CDR1 SGHRS and CDR2 YFSETQ come from the germline V gene. The CDR3 totals 14 residues. CDR3 in DNA: TGCGCCAGCAGCTTGGGCTCGGCAACCCCCGAGCAGTTCTTC. Its protein product is CASSLGSATPEQFF.

This rearrangement joins TRBV28 to TRBJ2-2, with 8 bases matching TRBD1. The germline V gene encodes CDR1 MDHEN and CDR2 SYDVKM. V dropped 5 bases and J dropped 7; count of bases not matched to a gene: 15. CDR3 length equals 17 residues. The CDR3 region is CASSPLGAGGDNGELFF. DNA of the CDR3: TGTGCCAGCAGTCCCCTCGGGGCAGGGGGCGATAACGGGGAGCTGTTTTTT.

The J gene is TRBJ2-3, the V gene TRBV2; tentatively, D is TRBD2 (6 bases). CDR1 SNHLY and CDR2 FYNNEI come from the germline V gene. CDR3 size: 13 residues. The germline V and J ends were trimmed by 8 bases and 3 bases, with 12 bases remaining between them. In nucleotides, the CDR3 is TGTGCCAGCTGGGGGGTTGGAACAGATACGCAGTATTTT. Protein product: CASWGVGTDTQYF.

The J gene is TRBJ1-4, the V gene TRBV18; D might be TRBD1 (5 bases). Trimming removed 4 bases from V and 4 bases from J, with 13 bases in between. Looked up from germline, CDR1 is KGHSH and CDR2 is LQKENI. The CDR3 has 15 amino acids. Here the CDR3 reads CASSRSTGGNEKLFF. The DNA for the CDR3 is TGTGCCAGCTCACGATCAACAGGCGGTAATGAAAAACTGTTTTTT.

The CDR3 sequence is CASSQDRQGGTDTQYF. In DNA, the CDR3 is TGCGCCAGCAGCCAAGATCGACAGGGTGGCACAGATACGCAGTATTTT. The J gene is TRBJ2-3, the V gene TRBV4-1; 7 bases align to TRBD1. The V gene end was trimmed by 0 bases and the J gene end by 1 base; junction bases not matched to a gene: 4. CDR3 size: 16 residues. CDR1 and CDR2 (germline): MGHRA, YSYEKL.

V is TRBV12-3 or TRBV12-4 and J is TRBJ1-4, with 8 bases aligning to TRBD1. Trimming took 6 bases from V and 15 from J; bases not matched to a gene: 6. The CDR3 is 11 residues long. CDR3 nucleotide sequence: TGTGCCAGCAGCCGGGGACAGGTGTTGTTTTTT. This gives the protein CASSRGQVLFF.

This clone was recorded a few times. The rearrangement uses TRBV5-4 and TRBJ2-5, with D possibly being TRBD1 (5 bases). The CDR3 has 15 amino acids. V lost 3 bases, J lost 3 bases, and 15 bases lay in between. Germline CDR1 is SGHNT and CDR2 is YYREEE (reference sequence). The CDR3 is CASSSRQQNKETQYF. The CDR3 DNA reads TGTGCCAGCAGCTCCCGACAGCAGAACAAAGAGACCCAGTACTTC.

The rearrangement uses TRBV15 and TRBJ1-6, with D uncertain. The CDR3 spans 13 residues. Germline V gene data show CDR1 as LNHNV and CDR2 as YYDKDF (reference sequence). Trimming left V 1 base short and J 16 bases short, with 14 bases between. The chain's CDR3 is CATSRVNTPALHF. The CDR3 coding sequence is TGTGCCACCAGCAGAGTTAACACCCCGGCACTCCACTTT.